This T cell receptor (beta chain) emerged from a study of cytomegalovirus exposure and HLA in healthy donors. This clone was picked up a small number of times. This CDR3 contains 13 residues. CDR1 is MDHEN and CDR2 is SYDVKM in the germline V gene. V dropped 10 bases and J dropped 9 bases, with 19 bases sitting between them. 60 Vbeta and 13 Jbeta primers were used in PCR. Assay used: immunoSEQ multiplex PCR; TCRdb lists only in-frame clones, some missing. The sample has 180,000 or so clones, roughly 80% seen once. Sequenced input: PBMCs. The source is a woman aged 50 to 60 in good health and CMV-seropositive. This chain joins TRBV28 and TRBJ1-5; tentative D call: TRBD1 (6 bases). The CDR3 here is CATTSGHGRPQHF. The DNA of the CDR3 is TGTGCCACCACATCGGGACACGGACGGCCCCAGCATTTT.